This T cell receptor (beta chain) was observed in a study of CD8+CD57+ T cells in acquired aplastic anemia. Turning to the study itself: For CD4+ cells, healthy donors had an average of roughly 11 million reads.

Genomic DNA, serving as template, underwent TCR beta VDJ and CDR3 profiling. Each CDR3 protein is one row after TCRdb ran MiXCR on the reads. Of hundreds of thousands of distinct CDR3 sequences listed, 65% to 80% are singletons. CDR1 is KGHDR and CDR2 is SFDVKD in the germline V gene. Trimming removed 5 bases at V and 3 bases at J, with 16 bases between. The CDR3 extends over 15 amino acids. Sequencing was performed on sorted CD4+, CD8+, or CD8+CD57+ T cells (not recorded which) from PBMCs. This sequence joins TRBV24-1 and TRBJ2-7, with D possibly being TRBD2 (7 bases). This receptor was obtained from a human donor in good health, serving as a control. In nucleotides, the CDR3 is TGTGCCACCAGTGGAAATGGGGGGGCCTACTACGAGCAGTACTTC. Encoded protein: CATSGNGGAYYEQYF.